A selection of T cell receptor beta chains follows, all from one sample in a study of Ad26.COV2.S vaccination and SARS-CoV-2 variants. TCRdb's table, derived via immunoSEQ multiplex PCR, lists solely in-frame clones and lacks some. The repertoire has about 680,000 clones, roughly 90% of them found once; the top ten carry about 1.5%. The material was peripheral blood, obtained in a trial of Ad26.COV2.S vaccine versus placebo. Source of these receptors: a person aged 18-60 years who received the Ad26.COV2.S COVID-19 vaccine or a placebo. CDR3s include the opening cysteine and the closing phenylalanine or tryptophan. Each record gives: CDR3 protein, CDR3 DNA, clone size, D gene, J gene, V gene. A D gene is named only where the DNA matches it firmly. Size is omitted from some rows. Given values are once, few, many or a class for expanded clones.

CDR3: CASSEAVNTGELFF; DNA: TGTGCCAGCAGTGAGGCCGTTAACACCGGGGAGCTGTTTTTT; size: NA; D: NA; J: TRBJ2-2; V: TRBV2
CDR3: CASSVQGGTGELFF; DNA: TGTGCCAGCAGCGTCCAGGGTGGCACCGGGGAGCTGTTTTTT; size: NA; D: NA; J: TRBJ2-2; V: TRBV9
CDR3: CASSFWGEELFF; DNA: TGCGCCAGCAGCTTCTGGGGAGAGGAGCTGTTTTTT; size: once; D: NA; J: TRBJ2-2; V: TRBV5-1
CDR3: CSVEGVRGTGELFF; DNA: TGCAGCGTTGAGGGAGTAAGGGGCACCGGGGAGCTGTTTTTT; size: NA; D: NA; J: TRBJ2-2; V: TRBV29-1
CDR3: CAWSVRLAGTDTQYF; DNA: TGTGCCTGGAGTGTTCGACTAGCGGGGACAGATACGCAGTATTTT; size: NA; D: TRBD2; J: TRBJ2-3; V: TRBV30
CDR3: CASSQVDMGLAGGHEQFF; DNA: TGCGCCAGCAGCCAAGTAGACATGGGACTAGCGGGGGGGCATGAGCAGTTCTTC; size: NA; D: TRBD2; J: TRBJ2-1; V: TRBV4-1
CDR3: CASSPPLQGNTIYF; DNA: TGTGCCAGCAGCCCTCCTTTACAGGGAAACACCATATATTTT; size: NA; D: NA; J: TRBJ1-3; V: TRBV9
CDR3: CATSLGGQGAGEQYF; DNA: TGTGCCACCAGCCTAGGAGGACAGGGGGCTGGAGAGCAGTACTTC; size: NA; D: TRBD1; J: TRBJ2-7; V: TRBV24-1
CDR3: CASSLVNRKTEAFF; DNA: TGTGCCAGCAGCTTAGTGAACCGGAAAACTGAAGCTTTCTTT; size: NA; D: NA; J: TRBJ1-1; V: TRBV7-9
CDR3: CASIKPGQNTGELFF; DNA: TGTGCCAGCATTAAGCCGGGCCAGAACACCGGGGAGCTGTTTTTT; size: NA; D: NA; J: TRBJ2-2; V: TRBV6-5
CDR3: CASSLGLDSMNTEAFF; DNA: TGTGCCAGCAGCCTGGGTCTTGACAGCATGAACACTGAAGCTTTCTTT; size: NA; D: NA; J: TRBJ1-1; V: TRBV5-4
CDR3: CASSLRLTEAFF; DNA: TGTGCCAGCAGCCTCCGTCTCACTGAAGCTTTCTTT; size: NA; D: NA; J: TRBJ1-1; V: TRBV12-3/TRBV12-4
CDR3: CASSEREADTQYF; DNA: TGTGCCAGCAGTGAGCGGGAGGCAGATACGCAGTATTTT; size: NA; D: TRBD2; J: TRBJ2-3; V: TRBV6-1
CDR3: CASSQDSGAGNEQFF; DNA: TGTGCCAGCAGCCAAGATTCCGGGGCTGGGAATGAGCAGTTCTTC; size: NA; D: NA; J: TRBJ2-1; V: TRBV3-1/TRBV3-2
CDR3: CASSSSGASTDTQYF; DNA: TGTGCCAGCAGCTCATCAGGTGCTAGCACAGATACGCAGTATTTT; size: NA; D: NA; J: TRBJ2-3; V: TRBV7-9
CDR3: CASSYPGETQYF; DNA: TGTGCCAGCAGTTACCCAGGGGAGACCCAGTACTTC; size: NA; D: NA; J: TRBJ2-5; V: TRBV6-6
CDR3: CASSMETGGTEAFF; DNA: TGTGCCAGTAGTATGGAGACAGGGGGCACTGAAGCTTTCTTT; size: NA; D: TRBD1; J: TRBJ1-1; V: TRBV19
CDR3: CASSQSLHGYTF; DNA: TGTGCCAGCAGTCAATCCCTACATGGCTACACCTTC; size: NA; D: NA; J: TRBJ1-2; V: TRBV6-6
CDR3: CASRLGGTGEETQYF; DNA: TGCGCCAGCAGACTGGGGGGGACGGGAGAGGAGACCCAGTACTTC; size: NA; D: TRBD2; J: TRBJ2-5; V: TRBV5-1
CDR3: CATSRDLGLATYNEQFF; DNA: TGTGCCACCAGCAGAGATCTCGGACTAGCGACCTACAATGAGCAGTTCTTC; size: once; D: TRBD2; J: TRBJ2-1; V: TRBV15
CDR3: CASTKGSGDYNEQFF; DNA: TGTGCCAGCACCAAGGGGTCAGGGGATTACAATGAGCAGTTCTTC; size: NA; D: NA; J: TRBJ2-1; V: TRBV11-3